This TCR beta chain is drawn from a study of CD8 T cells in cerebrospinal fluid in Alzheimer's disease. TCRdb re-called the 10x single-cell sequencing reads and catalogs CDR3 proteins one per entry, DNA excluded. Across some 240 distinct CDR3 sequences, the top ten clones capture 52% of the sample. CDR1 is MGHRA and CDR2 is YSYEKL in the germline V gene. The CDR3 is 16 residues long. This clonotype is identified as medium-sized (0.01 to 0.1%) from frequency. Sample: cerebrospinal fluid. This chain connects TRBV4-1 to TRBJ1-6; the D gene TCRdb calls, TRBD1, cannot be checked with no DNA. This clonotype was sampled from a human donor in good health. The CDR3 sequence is CASSQTTGTENSPLHF.